This T cell receptor beta chain was sequenced in a study of CXCR3-negative and CXCR3-positive naive CD8 T cells. The study's findings and limits: Against CXCR3-negative naive cells, CXCR3-positive naive cells showed more hydrophobic TRB CDR3s. Memory cells diverged, while naive CXCR3-positive and CXCR3-negative cells had similar TRBV-TRBJ usage.

With UMI labels, 5' RACE was used to prepare the TRB cDNA libraries. TCRdb reprocessed the 5' RACE reads, keeping one entry per CDR3 protein, no DNA. The sample totals some 100,000 distinct CDR3 sequences. CD45RO-CCR7+CD27+CD95- was the phenotype of naive CD8+ T cells. Of note for this clonotype: Its antigen is not identified.

The specimen sequenced was naive CXCR3+ CD8+ T cells from blood. Subset reported: CD45RO-CCR7+CD27+CD95- naive CD8+ T cells expressing CXCR3 (TNR3+). The sequence was collected from a human donor in good health. Some clones in this sample may be carry-over from other donors' samples.

CDR3 in amino acids: CSARKGSLYEQYF. The chain has TRBV20-1 and TRBJ2-7. The CDR3 has 13 residues. CDR1 is DFQATT and CDR2 is SNEGSKA in the germline V gene (reference sequence).